These T cell receptor beta chains were read from a single sample in a study of blood T cell repertoires in COVID-19. The method was immunoSEQ multiplex PCR; TCRdb's version includes in-frame clones alone and lacks a portion of them. The data hold 130,000 or so clones, with approximately 84% observed a single time. The sample taken for sequencing was peripheral blood. These receptors all come from a woman aged 60 to 75 with acute or convalescent COVID-19. Each CDR3 is given with its conserved first and last residue. D genes are given only for firm matches. Not all rows give a size; the values are once, few, many and, for expanded clones, a class.

j_gene: TRBJ2-6
abundance: .
d_gene: .
v_gene: TRBV7-3
CDR3nt: TGTGCCAGCAGCTTAAAGGCAGGGACTGGGGCCAACGTCCTGACTTTC
CDR3aa: CASSLKAGTGANVLTF

j_gene: TRBJ2-2
abundance: .
d_gene: TRBD2
v_gene: TRBV19
CDR3nt: TGTGCCAGTAGTTCCCCCGGGGGGACCGGGGAGCTGTTTTTT
CDR3aa: CASSSPGGTGELFF

j_gene: TRBJ1-1
abundance: .
d_gene: .
v_gene: TRBV7-2
CDR3nt: TGTGCCAGCAGCTTAGCCTCGGGTAAGAACACTGAAGCTTTCTTT
CDR3aa: CASSLASGKNTEAFF

j_gene: TRBJ1-1
abundance: .
d_gene: .
v_gene: TRBV2
CDR3nt: TGTGCCAGCAGAGATACAGCTATACCGAACACTGAAGCTTTCTTT
CDR3aa: CASRDTAIPNTEAFF

j_gene: TRBJ2-3
abundance: .
d_gene: .
v_gene: TRBV7-8
CDR3nt: TGTGCCAGCAGCTTTATCCATGAGCGCGATACGCAGTATTTT
CDR3aa: CASSFIHERDTQYF

j_gene: TRBJ2-7
abundance: once
d_gene: TRBD2
v_gene: TRBV19
CDR3nt: TGTGCCAGTAGTCCCGGGGGGGCCACCTACGAGCAGTACTTC
CDR3aa: CASSPGGATYEQYF

j_gene: TRBJ2-3
abundance: once
d_gene: .
v_gene: TRBV6-4
CDR3nt: TGTGCCAGCAGTCCACGACAGAGCCGCACAGATACGCAGTATTTT
CDR3aa: CASSPRQSRTDTQYF

j_gene: TRBJ2-5
abundance: .
d_gene: TRBD1
v_gene: TRBV5-1
CDR3nt: TGCGCCAGCAGCTTGGGAACAGGGGGCGAAAAGACCCAGTACTTC
CDR3aa: CASSLGTGGEKTQYF

j_gene: TRBJ1-6
abundance: .
d_gene: .
v_gene: TRBV12-3/TRBV12-4
CDR3nt: TGTGCCAGCACCAGGGTCCTTAATTCACCCCTCCACTTT
CDR3aa: CASTRVLNSPLHF

j_gene: TRBJ1-5
abundance: few
d_gene: TRBD1
v_gene: TRBV5-5
CDR3nt: TGTGCCAGCAGCTTGGGGTCGCCGGGACAGGGGAATCAGCCCCAGCATTTT
CDR3aa: CASSLGSPGQGNQPQHF

j_gene: TRBJ1-2
abundance: .
d_gene: .
v_gene: TRBV24-1
CDR3nt: TGTGCCACCAGTGAGGGGGCGCGCAACTATGGCTACACCTTC
CDR3aa: CATSEGARNYGYTF

j_gene: TRBJ2-2
abundance: .
d_gene: .
v_gene: TRBV6-5
CDR3nt: TGTGCCAGCACCCTCGGAGTGACCGGGGAGCTGTTTTTT
CDR3aa: CASTLGVTGELFF

j_gene: TRBJ2-2
abundance: .
d_gene: .
v_gene: TRBV6-1
CDR3nt: TGTGCCAGCAGTGATCTAGGAGGGGAGCTGTTTTTT
CDR3aa: CASSDLGGELFF

j_gene: TRBJ2-2
abundance: .
d_gene: .
v_gene: TRBV18
CDR3nt: TGTGCCAGCTCACCACCGGGACATTTAAGCACCGGGGAGCTGTTTTTT
CDR3aa: CASSPPGHLSTGELFF

j_gene: TRBJ2-5
abundance: .
d_gene: TRBD1
v_gene: TRBV19
CDR3nt: TGTGCCAGTAAGAAGACAGGGGGACAAGAGACCCAGTACTTC
CDR3aa: CASKKTGGQETQYF

j_gene: TRBJ2-5
abundance: few
d_gene: TRBD2
v_gene: TRBV5-1
CDR3nt: TGCGCCAGCAGCTTGGCTGGGAGCGGGGGGGCTGAGGAGACCCAGTACTTC
CDR3aa: CASSLAGSGGAEETQYF

j_gene: TRBJ1-2
abundance: .
d_gene: .
v_gene: TRBV24-1
CDR3nt: TGTGCCACCAGTGACCGGACAGTCAGGTATGGCTACACCTTC
CDR3aa: CATSDRTVRYGYTF

j_gene: TRBJ1-1
abundance: .
d_gene: .
v_gene: TRBV7-9
CDR3nt: TGTGCCAGCAGCTTAGCGAGTAGGAACACTGAAGCTTTCTTT
CDR3aa: CASSLASRNTEAFF

j_gene: TRBJ1-2
abundance: .
d_gene: TRBD1
v_gene: TRBV10-3
CDR3nt: TGTGCCATCAGTTTGGGACAGGGGGACTATGGCTACACCTTC
CDR3aa: CAISLGQGDYGYTF

j_gene: TRBJ1-1
abundance: .
d_gene: .
v_gene: TRBV10-1
CDR3nt: TGCGCCACCCAAAAAAGCATGAACACTGAAGCTTTCTTT
CDR3aa: CATQKSMNTEAFF

j_gene: TRBJ1-2
abundance: .
d_gene: .
v_gene: TRBV18
CDR3nt: TGTGCCAGCTCACCCCGCGCGGAGATTAACTATGGCTACACCTTC
CDR3aa: CASSPRAEINYGYTF

j_gene: TRBJ1-4
abundance: once
d_gene: TRBD1
v_gene: TRBV9
CDR3nt: TGTGCCAGCAGCGTAGAAGGGGGCAGGTCAAATGAAAAACTGTTTTTT
CDR3aa: CASSVEGGRSNEKLFF

j_gene: TRBJ1-5
abundance: .
d_gene: TRBD1
v_gene: TRBV19
CDR3nt: TGTGCCAGTAGTGCAGGGACAGGTAGCAATCAGCCCCAGCATTTT
CDR3aa: CASSAGTGSNQPQHF

j_gene: TRBJ2-1
abundance: few
d_gene: .
v_gene: TRBV19
CDR3nt: TGTGCCAGTAGGTCGGATGAGCAGTTCTTC
CDR3aa: CASRSDEQFF

j_gene: TRBJ2-3
abundance: .
d_gene: TRBD1
v_gene: TRBV9
CDR3nt: TGTGCCAGCAGCGCATTAGGACAGGGATGGAGTACAGATACGCAGTATTTT
CDR3aa: CASSALGQGWSTDTQYF

j_gene: TRBJ1-5
abundance: once
d_gene: .
v_gene: TRBV7-7
CDR3nt: TGTGCCAGCAGCTTAGTTAGTGTGCAGGGGCGGAATCAGCCCCAGCATTTT
CDR3aa: CASSLVSVQGRNQPQHF

j_gene: TRBJ2-6
abundance: .
d_gene: .
v_gene: TRBV5-1
CDR3nt: TGCGCCAGCAGTTCACAGGGCTCCGGGGCCAACGTCCTGACTTTC
CDR3aa: CASSSQGSGANVLTF

j_gene: TRBJ1-2
abundance: .
d_gene: .
v_gene: TRBV7-3
CDR3nt: TGTGCCAGCAGCCCCCCCGCGGGTGGCTACACCTTC
CDR3aa: CASSPPAGGYTF

j_gene: TRBJ2-5
abundance: .
d_gene: TRBD2
v_gene: TRBV6-1
CDR3nt: TGTGCCAGCAGTGAAGCTAGCGGGGGTATAGGCCGTGGAGAGACCCAGTACTTC
CDR3aa: CASSEASGGIGRGETQYF

j_gene: TRBJ1-5
abundance: .
d_gene: .
v_gene: TRBV21-1
CDR3nt: TGTGCCAGCATCCGGGACAGTAGCAATCAGCCCCAGCATTTT
CDR3aa: CASIRDSSNQPQHF

j_gene: TRBJ2-2
abundance: .
d_gene: .
v_gene: TRBV27
CDR3nt: TGTGCCAGCAGTTTAGCTCGGCTGGGGGCGCGGAACACCGGGGAGCTGTTTTTT
CDR3aa: CASSLARLGARNTGELFF

j_gene: TRBJ1-4
abundance: .
d_gene: .
v_gene: TRBV6-4
CDR3nt: TGTGCCAGCAGTGACTGGGAGCTAAATGAAAAACTGTTTTTT
CDR3aa: CASSDWELNEKLFF

j_gene: TRBJ2-2
abundance: .
d_gene: .
v_gene: TRBV18
CDR3nt: TGTGCCAGCTCACCAACGGGTGGGTTCACCGGGGAGCTGTTTTTT
CDR3aa: CASSPTGGFTGELFF

j_gene: TRBJ1-1
abundance: .
d_gene: .
v_gene: TRBV18
CDR3nt: TGTGCCAGCTCACCAATTAGTACGCTCCTGAACACTGAAGCTTTCTTT
CDR3aa: CASSPISTLLNTEAFF

j_gene: TRBJ1-6
abundance: .
d_gene: .
v_gene: TRBV15
CDR3nt: TGTGCCACCAGCCCACGGTCCCTCGGCGGTTCACCCCTCCACTTT
CDR3aa: CATSPRSLGGSPLHF

j_gene: TRBJ1-4
abundance: once
d_gene: .
v_gene: TRBV5-1
CDR3nt: TGCGCCAGCAGCTCACAGGGTGTTAGGGATGAAAAACTGTTTTTT
CDR3aa: CASSSQGVRDEKLFF